The next 27 T cell receptor beta chains were all read from a single sample in a study of OX40 agonist ivuxolimab in advanced cancers. Repertoires were generated with immunoSEQ multiplex PCR, while TCRdb's copy carries only in-frame clones and drops some. The data hold about 63,000 clones, with around nine tenths observed a single time. Specimen: CD4+ or CD8+ T cells sorted from blood, collected in a trial of the OX40 agonist ivuxolimab. The source is an adult with an advanced solid tumor such as melanoma, head and neck, liver or kidney cancer.

The CDR3 spells CASSQGPGWSTDTQYF. CDR3 nucleotides: TGTGCCAGCAGCCAAGGGCCAGGGTGGAGCACAGATACGCAGTATTTT. The chain employs TRBV9 and TRBJ2-3; tentatively, D is TRBD1 (5 bases). The CDR3 has 16 residues. Trimming pared 4 bases from V and 0 bases from J, leaving 15 bases between. CDR1 and CDR2 from the germline V gene are SGDLS and YYNGEE.

This chain joins TRBV4-1 and TRBJ2-7, with D perhaps matching TRBD2 (6 bases). V lost 7 bases and J 2 bases, leaving 15 bases between the germline ends. Germline CDR1 reads MGHRA; CDR2 reads YSYEKL. This CDR3 has 14 residues. CDR3 in amino acids: CASTRQPGAYEQYF. As DNA, the CDR3 is TGCGCCAGCACTCGGCAACCGGGGGCCTACGAGCAGTACTTC.

V gene TRBV6-1 combines with J gene TRBJ1-2; 7 positions match TRBD1. CDR3 length: 13 residues. With 7 bases clipped from V and 3 bases from J, the junction kept 5 bases outside the gene matches. Per the germline V gene, CDR1 is MNHNS and CDR2 is SASEGT. CDR3 sequence (DNA): TGTGCCAGCAACTTCAGGGGGGACTATGGCTACACCTTC. It encodes CASNFRGDYGYTF.

The chain is built from TRBV4-1 and TRBJ1-1, with 7 bases matching TRBD1. Per the germline V gene, CDR1 is MGHRA and CDR2 is YSYEKL. V dropped 0 bases and J dropped 1; count of bases not matched to a gene: 11. The CDR3 totals 18 residues. The CDR3 coding sequence is TGCGCCAGCAGCCAAGACCCGGGACAGTTTGGTTGGAACACTGAAGCTTTCTTT. Translated: CASSQDPGQFGWNTEAFF.

The chain links TRBV5-1 to TRBJ2-6; possible D gene TRBD1, 5 bases. Trimming removed 4 bases at V and 2 bases at J, with 10 bases between. This CDR3 spans 15 amino acids. CDR1 SGHRS and CDR2 YFSETQ come from the germline V gene. CDR3 region: CASSPDSPGANVLTF. The CDR3 DNA is TGCGCCAGCAGCCCTGACAGTCCTGGGGCCAACGTCCTGACTTTC. Using reference TRBV5-1 and TRBJ2-6 for the parts outside the CDR3, the full variable domain is KAGVTQTPRYLIKTRGQQVTLSCSPISGHRSVSWYQQTPGQGLQFLFEYFSETQRNKGNFPGRFSGRQFSNSRSEMNVSTLELGDSALYLCASSPDSPGANVLTFGAGSRLTVL.

The chain couples TRBV6-4 to TRBJ1-3; no firm D call. CDR1 and CDR2 from the germline V gene are MRHNA and SNTAGT. V lost 6 bases, J lost 2 bases, and 11 bases lay in between. The CDR3 runs to 14 residues. The CDR3 region has the DNA TGTGCCAGCAGCGCCCAGGCTACTGGAAACACCATATATTTT. Translated, it gives CASSAQATGNTIYF.

The chain's CDR3 is CASKETSVRSEQFF. CDR3 in DNA: TGTGCCAGTAAGGAGACTAGCGTTCGGTCGGAGCAGTTCTTC. The chain recombines TRBV19 with TRBJ2-1; 8 bases agree with TRBD2. V gave up 7 bases and J gave up 10 bases; unmatched junction bases: 12. Germline CDR1 is LNHDA and CDR2 is SQIVND (reference sequence). The CDR3 is 14 residues long.

The genes are TRBV6-5 and TRBJ2-5, with D unclear. Germline V gives CDR1 MNHEY, CDR2 SVGAGI. Trimming took 0 bases from V and 5 from J, leaving 4 bases between them. The CDR3 length is 12 residues. The CDR3 reads CASSYSGETQYF. CDR3 nucleotide sequence: TGTGCCAGCAGTTACTCGGGGGAGACCCAGTACTTC.

V usage is TRBV19 and J usage is TRBJ2-1; 12 bases are shared with TRBD1. The V gene's germline CDR1 is LNHDA and CDR2 SQIVND (reference sequence). This CDR3 spans 15 amino acids. V lost 8 bases and J lost 5; bases outside the gene matches: 7. CDR3 sequence (DNA): TGTGCCAGTGGGGGACAGGGGGCGGTGGACAATGAGCAGTTCTTC. It encodes CASGGQGAVDNEQFF.

The chain combines TRBV5-8 with TRBJ2-2; 7 bases are shared with TRBD2. Trimming at V came to 4 bases and at J to 3 bases, leaving 6 bases not matched to a gene. Germline CDR1 is SGHTS and CDR2 is YDEGEE. The CDR3 loop spans 15 amino acids. The CDR3 is CASSPGLVHTGELFF. CDR3 nucleotide sequence: TGTGCCAGCAGCCCCGGACTAGTTCACACCGGGGAGCTGTTTTTT.

The chain couples TRBV30 to TRBJ2-3, with 8 bases that match TRBD1. Germline-derived CDR1 and CDR2 are GTSNPN and SVGIG (reference sequence). V lost 4 bases to trimming and J lost 4 bases; unmatched junction nucleotides: 4. The CDR3 has 13 residues. CDR3 in DNA: TGTGCCTGGATGGACAGGGCGGCAGATACGCAGTATTTT. It is translated as CAWMDRAADTQYF.

The V gene is TRBV4-1, the J gene TRBJ2-1, with TRBD2 as a possible D gene (5 bases). The germline V gene has CDR1 MGHRA and CDR2 YSYEKL. The CDR3 contains 16 residues. The ends were cut back, 0 bases at V and 2 bases at J, with 11 bases in the middle. The CDR3 DNA reads TGCGCCAGCAGCCAAGACGAGCGGCCCACCTACAATGAGCAGTTCTTC. Translating it yields CASSQDERPTYNEQFF.

This clone has a handful of counts. This chain joins TRBV4-3 and TRBJ2-3; D gene unclear. The CDR3 has 14 amino acids. CDR1 is LGHNA and CDR2 is YSLEER in the germline V gene. V gave up 0 bases and J gave up 3 bases, with 7 bases separating them. CDR3 amino acids: CASSQDHATDTQYF. DNA of the CDR3: TGCGCCAGCAGCCAAGATCACGCTACAGATACGCAGTATTTT.

This chain links TRBV10-1 with TRBJ2-7; D tentatively reads TRBD1 or TRBD2 (5 bases each). This CDR3 is 17 amino acids long. Trimming left V 10 bases short and J 0 bases short, with 25 bases between. Germline lookup yields CDR1 WNHNN and CDR2 SYGVQD (reference sequence). The CDR3 sequence is CAIQIFSGTYFSYEQYF. The CDR3 region has the DNA TGCGCCATCCAGATTTTTTCCGGGACGTACTTCTCCTACGAGCAGTACTTC.

The chain joins TRBV5-6 to TRBJ2-2; TRBD2 matches 9 bases. Trimming took 0 bases from V and 2 from J; bases not matched to a gene: 2. Germline CDR1 SGHDT, CDR2 YYEEEE. This CDR3 comprises 16 residues. The CDR3 nucleotides are TGTGCCAGCAGCTTGGGACTAGCGGTCAACACCGGGGAGCTGTTTTTT. Translated: CASSLGLAVNTGELFF. Full variable domain (outside the CDR3, taken from reference TRBV5-6 and TRBJ2-2): DAGVTQSPTHLIKTRGQQVTLRCSPKSGHDTVSWYQQALGQGPQFIFQYYEEEERQRGNFPDRFSGHQFPNYSSELNVNALLLGDSALYLCASSLGLAVNTGELFFGEGSRLTVL.

The V and J genes are TRBV4-1 and TRBJ2-6; D is uncertain. This CDR3 is 20 amino acids long. The germline V and J ends were trimmed by 4 bases and 0 bases, with 22 bases remaining between them. The germline V gene encodes CDR1 MGHRA and CDR2 YSYEKL. The CDR3 loop reads CASSRTEGRISGSGANVLTF. The CDR3 DNA follows: TGCGCCAGCAGCCGTACCGAAGGTAGGATTTCCGGCTCTGGGGCCAACGTCCTGACTTTC.

The genes are TRBV6-6 and TRBJ1-2; D is uncertain. Germline V gene sequence: CDR1 MNHNY, CDR2 SVGAGI (reference sequence). The V and J ends lost 5 bases and 8 bases respectively, with 18 bases between them. CDR3 length: 14 residues. DNA of the CDR3: TGTGCCAGCAGTATGCCGGGTCCCCGAAAGGGCTACACCTTC. The encoded protein is CASSMPGPRKGYTF.

The chain has TRBV28 and TRBJ1-1, with a weak D call TRBD1 (5 bases). CDR3 length: 11 residues. V lost 8 bases to trimming and J lost 10 bases, with 14 bases between them. The germline CDR1 and CDR2 sequences are MDHEN and SYDVKM. CDR3 protein: CASLSGGLAFF. The CDR3 bases are TGTGCCAGCTTAAGCGGGGGATTAGCTTTCTTT.

The chain joins TRBV30 to TRBJ2-7; 7 nucleotides align to TRBD2. Germline V gene sequence: CDR1 GTSNPN, CDR2 SVGIG (reference sequence). V lost 0 bases and J lost 2; bases outside the gene matches: 7. This CDR3 is 15 amino acids long. The CDR3 loop reads CAWSVRLADPYEQYF. The CDR3 DNA is TGTGCCTGGAGTGTACGGCTAGCGGACCCCTACGAGCAGTACTTC.

The chain combines TRBV18 with TRBJ2-5; D uncertain. Looked up from germline, CDR1 is KGHSH and CDR2 is LQKENI. The CDR3 is 15 residues long. V was shortened by 5 bases and J by 2 bases, with 15 bases between the two germline ends. The CDR3 coding sequence is TGTGCCAGCTCATCTGGGGTCCCGATTCAAGAGACCCAGTACTTC. This sequence encodes CASSSGVPIQETQYF.

The chain carries TRBV18 and TRBJ1-2; D is unclear. Trimming took off 2 bases at V and 4 bases at J, with 8 bases between the two ends. CDR1 is KGHSH and CDR2 is LQKENI in the germline V gene. This CDR3 has 13 residues. The CDR3 sequence: CASSPKASYGYTF. The CDR3 DNA is TGTGCCAGCTCACCAAAAGCTTCCTATGGCTACACCTTC.

The CDR3 DNA reads TGTGCCAGCAGTTTGGACCAGACAGATACGCAGTATTTT. This encodes CASSLDQTDTQYF. The chain has TRBV6-5 and TRBJ2-3, with D unclear. Between the trimmed V and J ends, which lost 4 bases and 3 bases, there was a span of 8 bases. Germline V gene sequence: CDR1 MNHEY, CDR2 SVGAGI. The CDR3 length is 13 residues.

The chain links TRBV4-2 to TRBJ2-3; a possible D gene is TRBD1 (7 bases). The CDR3 covers 16 residues. Trimming took off 1 base at V and 4 bases at J, with 15 bases between the two ends. Germline assignment: CDR1 LGHNA and CDR2 YNFKEQ. CDR3 DNA sequence: TGTGCCAGCAGCCAAGGGTCAGGGGGGCCTGCAGATACGCAGTATTTT. Its protein product is CASSQGSGGPADTQYF.

For the CDR3, the DNA is TGTGCCAGCAGCGCGTCTTACAGGGTTGTAGAGACCCAGTACTTC. Residues: CASSASYRVVETQYF. V and J are TRBV9 and TRBJ2-5, with D perhaps matching TRBD1 (6 bases). Germline-derived CDR1 and CDR2 are SGDLS and YYNGEE. V was trimmed by 3 bases and J by 4 bases, leaving 16 bases between them. This CDR3 comprises 15 residues.

This chain uses TRBV5-1 with TRBJ1-1; weak D call: TRBD1 (6 bases). CDR1 is SGHRS, CDR2 YFSETQ, per germline. Trimming left V 2 bases short and J 4 bases short, with 15 bases between. CDR3 size: 15 residues. The CDR3 here is CASSLTGSSGTEAFF. The CDR3 DNA reads TGCGCCAGCAGCTTAACAGGGTCTTCGGGCACTGAAGCTTTCTTT.

The rearrangement joins TRBV6-1 to TRBJ2-3, with TRBD1 identical over 8 bases. The CDR3 extends over 15 amino acids. Trimming at V came to 5 bases and at J to 6 bases, leaving 10 bases not matched to a gene. Germline V gene data show CDR1 as MNHNS and CDR2 as SASEGT. The CDR3 nucleotides are TGTGCCAGCAGTCCACGGGGGACAGGTGTGGATACGCAGTATTTT. It yields the protein CASSPRGTGVDTQYF.

The chain joins TRBV29-1 to TRBJ2-1; D unresolved. The CDR3 runs 13 residues. The V end was cut by 5 bases, the J end by 7 bases, with 15 bases between. CDR1 is SQVTM and CDR2 is ANQGSEA in the germline V gene. CDR3 region: CSVNNYLHNEQFF. The CDR3 DNA sequence: TGCAGCGTTAATAACTACCTACATAATGAGCAGTTCTTC.